This T cell receptor beta chain was observed in a study of shared clonotypes between healthy human individuals. Per sorted-subset replicate PCR, input was 150 to 250 ng DNA, representing 30,000 to 35,000 T cell genomes. Libraries were prepared by immunoSEQ multiplex PCR; TCRdb keeps only in-frame clonotypes and omits some of them. The sample shows roughly 1 million clones, around 78% of them seen only once. Free of recent acute infections or vaccinations, the donors were healthy HIV-negative adults. Per the germline V gene, CDR1 is SGHNT and CDR2 is YENEEA. This CDR3 contains 19 residues. The V and J ends lost 5 bases and 2 bases respectively, with 24 bases between them.

This receptor was taken from a man aged 18 to 30 in good health. Some clones in this sample may be carry-over from other donors' samples. The sequenced sample was memory CD4+ T cells from PBMCs. Subset here: CD45RA-negative fraction. J is TRBJ2-2 and V is TRBV11-3, with a tentative D call TRBD2 (6 bases). In DNA, the CDR3 is TGTGCCAGCAGCCCCCGAGGTGGAGCGGGCCTCATAAACACCGGGGAGCTGTTTTTT. It yields the protein CASSPRGGAGLINTGELFF.